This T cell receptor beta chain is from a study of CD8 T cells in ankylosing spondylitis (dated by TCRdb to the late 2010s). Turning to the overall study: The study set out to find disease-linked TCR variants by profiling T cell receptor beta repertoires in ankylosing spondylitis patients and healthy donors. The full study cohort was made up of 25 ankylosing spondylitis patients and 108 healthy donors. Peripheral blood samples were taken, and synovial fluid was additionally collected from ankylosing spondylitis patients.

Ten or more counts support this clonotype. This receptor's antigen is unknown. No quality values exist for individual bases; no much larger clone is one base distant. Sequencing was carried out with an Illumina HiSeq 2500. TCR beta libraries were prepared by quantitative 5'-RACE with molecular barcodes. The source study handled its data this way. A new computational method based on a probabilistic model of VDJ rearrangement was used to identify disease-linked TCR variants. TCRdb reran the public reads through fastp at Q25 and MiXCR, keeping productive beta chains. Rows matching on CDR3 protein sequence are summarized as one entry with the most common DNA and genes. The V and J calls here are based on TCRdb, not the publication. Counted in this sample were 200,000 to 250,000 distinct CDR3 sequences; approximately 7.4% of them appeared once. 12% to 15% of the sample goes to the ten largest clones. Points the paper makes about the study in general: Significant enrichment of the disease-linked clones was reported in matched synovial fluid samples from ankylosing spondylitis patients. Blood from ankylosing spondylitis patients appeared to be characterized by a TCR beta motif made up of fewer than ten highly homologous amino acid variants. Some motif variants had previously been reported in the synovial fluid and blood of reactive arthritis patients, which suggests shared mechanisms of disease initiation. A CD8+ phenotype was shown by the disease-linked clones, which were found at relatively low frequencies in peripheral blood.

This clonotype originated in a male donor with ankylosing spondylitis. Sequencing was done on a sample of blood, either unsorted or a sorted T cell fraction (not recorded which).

The bases read TGTGCCAGCAGCTTTTCCTCCGCTATATACGAGCAGTACTTC. It codes for CASSFSSAIYEQYF. The rearranged chain carries TRBV11-2 and TRBJ2-7, with the D gene too uncertain to name. The CDR3 sequence holds 14 residues, the cysteine and phenylalanine included. The entry retains the CDR3 DNA only, 42 bases that are in frame from base 1. V drops 3 bases and J drops 4 bases, leaving 13 bases in between. Looking up the germline V gene yields CDR1 SGHAT and CDR2 FQNNGV.